Below, 12 T cell receptor beta chains from the same sample are listed, as sequenced in a study of blood T cell repertoires in COVID-19 (dated by TCRdb to 2020 to 2022). Library preparation used the immunoSEQ multiplex PCR assay. What TCRdb holds here is the immuneACCESS table cut down to in-frame rearrangements. Part of the clones is not present; checked against another copy, under half of the missing clones reflect an unresolved V gene, and the others are unexplained. The sample yields approximately 140,000 clones; 85% to 90% were counted once. Roughly 12% of the sample rests with the top ten. The sequencing input was peripheral blood. These receptors were obtained from a young man with COVID-19, enrolled during active disease.

V gene TRBV6-2 or TRBV6-3 combines with J gene TRBJ2-1, with TRBD1 matching 11 bases. The germline CDR1 and CDR2 sequences are MNHEY and SVGEGT. V dropped 5 bases and J dropped 8; count of bases not matched to a gene: 8. The CDR3 totals 15 residues. DNA of the CDR3: TGTGCCAGCAGTCGATACCGGACAGGGGGCGATGAGCAGTTCTTC. The encoded protein is CASSRYRTGGDEQFF.

The chain has TRBV15 and TRBJ1-2, with 12 bases identical to TRBD1. The germline V gene encodes CDR1 LNHNV and CDR2 YYDKDF (reference sequence). This CDR3 contains 16 residues. Trimming at V came to 1 base and at J to 5 bases, leaving 5 bases not matched to a gene. CDR3 sequence: CATSRAGTGGRYGYTF. The DNA for the CDR3 is TGTGCCACCAGCAGAGCCGGGACAGGGGGCCGGTATGGCTACACCTTC. The full variable domain, completed using reference TRBV15 and TRBJ1-2, is DAMVIQNPRYQVTQFGKPVTLSCSQTLNHNVMYWYQQKSSQAPKLLFHYYDKDFNNEADTPDNFQSRRPNTSFCFLDIRSPGLGDTAMYLCATSRAGTGGRYGYTFGSGTRLTVV.

This clone turned up a few times. The chain links TRBV6-5 to TRBJ1-6, with D possibly being TRBD1 (6 bases). The V end was cut by 2 bases, the J end by 7 bases, with 6 bases between. This CDR3 is built from 13 residues. In germline, CDR1 is MNHEY, CDR2 SVGAGI. The CDR3 coding sequence is TGTGCCAGCAGTTACGACAGGAATTCACCCCTCCACTTT. Amino acid sequence: CASSYDRNSPLHF.

The DNA of the CDR3 is TGTGCCAGTAGTGAACAGGCAGGGAGGGGGGCTGAAGCTTTCTTT. Protein product: CASSEQAGRGAEAFF. The genes are TRBV19 and TRBJ1-1, with D perhaps matching TRBD1 (6 bases). Germline CDR1 and CDR2: LNHDA and SQIVND (reference sequence). Deletions cut 5 bases from V and 6 bases from J, with 19 bases between. The CDR3 has 15 amino acids.

This sequence joins TRBV25-1 and TRBJ2-1, with TRBD2 identical over 12 bases. Germline CDR1 and CDR2: MGHDK and SYGVNS. The length of the CDR3 is 14 residues. Trimming at V came to 8 bases and at J to 7 bases, leaving 6 bases not matched to a gene. DNA of the CDR3: TGTGCCAGCTCTAGCGGGAGGGCGAGGAATGAGCAGTTCTTC. This encodes CASSSGRARNEQFF.

The rearrangement joins TRBV21-1 to TRBJ1-4. TRBV21-1 is a pseudogene segment. The CDR3 is 16 residues long. CDR3 nucleotides: TGTGCCAGCAGCAAAGGGCCAGGAGCGGTGGCCGAAAAACTGTTTTTT. It yields the protein CASSKGPGAVAEKLFF.

The CDR3 protein is CASSLGNEQYF. Written as DNA, the CDR3 is TGTGCCAGCAGCTTAGGTAACGAGCAGTACTTC. The chain recombines TRBV7-2 with TRBJ2-7, with D unclear. The length of the CDR3 is 11 residues. Trimming took off 1 base at V and 5 bases at J, with 3 bases between the two ends. Germline loops: CDR1 SGHTA, CDR2 FQGNSA.

This clone was observed a few times. The CDR3 DNA reads TGTGCCAGCAGTTTACACGGACAGGGAGACTACGAGCAGTACTTC. Residues: CASSLHGQGDYEQYF. This chain uses TRBV27 with TRBJ2-7; 8 nucleotides match TRBD1. The CDR3 has 15 residues. CDR1 is MNHEY, CDR2 SMNVEV, per germline (reference sequence). J lost 3 bases, V lost 2 bases, and 6 bases had no gene match.

The chain has TRBV12-3 or TRBV12-4 and TRBJ2-1; perhaps TRBD2 as D (5 bases). V dropped 6 bases and J dropped 11 bases, with 14 bases sitting between them. This CDR3 has 12 residues. The CDR3 DNA is TGTGCCAGCAGCTCCCTGCGGGTGAAGCAGTTCTTC. Its protein product is CASSSLRVKQFF.

The chain employs TRBV6-5 and TRBJ1-1, with D uncertain. V was trimmed by 6 bases and J by 10 bases, leaving 9 bases between them. The CDR3 consists of 10 residues. Germline CDR1 and CDR2: MNHEY and SVGAGI. CDR3 nucleotides: TGTGCCAGCAGCCGGGTCGCAGCTTTCTTT. Translated: CASSRVAAFF.

This sequence joins TRBV19 and TRBJ2-1; 10 bases align to TRBD2. The CDR3 loop spans 16 amino acids. V lost 3 bases to trimming and J lost 8 bases; unmatched junction nucleotides: 10. From germline, CDR1 is LNHDA and CDR2 SQIVND (reference sequence). This chain's CDR3 is CASSMRAGGPFDEQFF. CDR3 nucleotide sequence: TGTGCCAGTAGTATGAGAGCGGGAGGGCCTTTCGATGAGCAGTTCTTC.

The chain has TRBV13 and TRBJ1-2; D gene ambiguous. Trimming removed 0 bases at V and 7 bases at J, with 9 bases between. This CDR3 comprises 13 residues. CDR1 PRHDT and CDR2 FYEKMQ come from the germline V gene (reference sequence). The CDR3 protein is CASSLGTGVGYTF. DNA for the CDR3: TGTGCCAGCAGCTTAGGGACCGGGGTTGGCTACACCTTC.